This TCR beta chain was identified in a study of read filtering for tumor transcriptome and immune sequencing (dated by TCRdb to the early 2020s). Regarding the research as a whole: The cohort had under 20 male and 14 female patients with a mean age of roughly 66 years, ranging from about 47 to 90. By revised international staging, fewer than ten patients were R-ISS I, under 20 were R-ISS II and 7 were R-ISS III. After DNase treatment, whole-transcriptome libraries were prepared with the TruSeq RNA Access Library Prep Kit. Per sample, about 4.05 to 10.27 million TCR-region mapped reads were obtained with IR-seq, compared with only 85 to 1273 with RNA-seq. The study compared TCR repertoires from targeted immune repertoire sequencing and bulk whole-transcriptome sequencing run on the same bone marrow samples. One of the main goals was to work out a read-filtering strategy for immune repertoire data, in particular whether clonotypes backed by only a single read should be removed. The paper as a whole reports these results and caveats: In IR-seq, single-read clonotypes were roughly 82% of clonotypes but about 3.5% of total reads; in RNA-seq they were about 68% of clonotypes and less than 45% of reads. Clonotypes were captured by IR-seq at much higher depth and more reliably than by RNA-seq, and smaller IR-seq throughput was sufficient for identification of most shared clonotypes. The correlation between IR-seq and RNA-seq shared clonotype proportions rose when single-read clonotypes were removed. The sorted CD138-negative fraction was composed of a mixed bone marrow immune population rather than of purified T cells.

Bone marrow was sampled from every patient at the time of active disease. Ficoll-Hypaque density gradient centrifugation was used to isolate bone marrow mononuclear cells. Myeloma plasma cells were removed and CD138-negative cells were collected by negative selection after labeling with CD138 magnetic microbeads on a MACS separator. The purity of the isolated cells was checked by flow cytometry with CD138 antibodies on an Attune NxT. TRIzol reagent was used to extract total RNA, and a NanoDrop spectrophotometer was used to quantify the extracted RNA. For each patient, paired RNA-seq and IR-seq were run on the CD138-negative bone marrow sample from that patient. The table lists this clonotype with many counts. No antigen is known for it. No base quality values were provided; no much bigger clone lies one nucleotide off. The germline V gene gives CDR1 as SQVTM and CDR2 as ANQGSEA. The CDR3 numbers 12 residues from cysteine through phenylalanine. Kept here is only the CDR3 DNA, which spans 36 bases and is read in frame from base 1. The junction shows trimming of 4 bases on V and 5 bases on J, plus 9 bases between the germline ends.

Starting from 400 to 450 ng RNA, TCR libraries were constructed with the Immunoverse kit using molecular barcoded adaptors that cover the alpha/delta and beta/gamma chains. The same RNA used for transcriptome sequencing was used for TCR library preparation. An Illumina HiSeq 4000 with 2 x 150 cycles was used to sequence the TCR libraries. In the source study's methods: Using MiXCR, which included quality filtering and error correction, TCR reads were aligned to human V, D, J and C references and then assembled into CDR3 clonotypes. The tcR package in R was used for analysis of clonotype counts and gene usage diversity. For inspection of raw mapping reads, RNA-seq reads were mapped by STAR aligner version 2.5.3a onto GRCh37 of the human genome. To test how sequencing depth affects detected clonotypes, IR-seq fastq files were randomly downsampled with Seqtk 1.3. TCRdb reworked the public reads: Q25 trimming with fastp, MiXCR clone assembly, productive beta chains retained. Rows matching on CDR3 protein sequence are summarized as one entry with the most common DNA and genes. It is TCRdb's table, rather than the study itself, that gives the V and J calls and clone size. In all, the sample holds some 80,000 distinct CDR3 sequences, and 9% to 15% of those were seen once. More than 12% of the sample is in the top ten clones.

The sequence was collected from a donor aged 40 or over with multiple myeloma. The sample was a population of CD138-negative cells sorted from bone marrow. This specimen's cell subset or site label, interpreted: bone marrow mononuclear cells depleted of CD138+ plasma/myeloma cells by negative magnetic selection. The chain is assembled from TRBV29-1 and TRBJ1-5; the D segment could be TRBD1, given 6 matching bases. CDR3 region: CSVGGQDQPQHF. The DNA reads TGCAGCGTTGGGGGACAAGATCAGCCCCAGCATTTT.